A selection of T cell receptor beta chains follows, all from one sample in a study of identical twins. Each CDR3 protein gets one entry after TCRdb re-called the 5' RACE reads with MiXCR. The sample consists of 700,000 to 950,000 distinct CDR3 sequences, about 12% of them appearing once. The sample was also linked to a second study, of yellow fever vaccine responses in identical twins.

The material sequenced was PBMCs. These receptors all stem from a woman in her late teens or twenties in good health. Each CDR3 is given with its conserved first and last residue. A D gene is named only where the DNA matches it firmly. A row's size may be missing; if present it is once, few, many or a size class.

V	size	J	D	DNA	CDR3
TRBV6-1	many	TRBJ2-3	NA	TGTGCCAGCAGTGAGGGACAGTATTTT	CASSEGQYF
TRBV11-2	NA	TRBJ2-7	TRBD1	TGTGCCAGCAGCTTAGAAGCGACAGGGGCTAGCTACGAGCAGTACTTC	CASSLEATGASYEQYF
TRBV6-1	NA	TRBJ1-1	TRBD1	TGTGCCAGCAGCAATACCTTTCGGACAGGGGGCATGAACACTGAAGCTTTCTTT	CASSNTFRTGGMNTEAFF
TRBV7-2	NA	TRBJ2-4	NA	TGTGCCTCCACGGGCGGGGTAGCCAAAAACATTCAGTACTTC	CASTGGVAKNIQYF
TRBV28	many	TRBJ2-4	NA	TGTGCCAGCACCGACGACAGGACCCCAAACATTCAGTACTTC	CASTDDRTPNIQYF
TRBV7-2	few	TRBJ2-2	NA	TGTGCCAGCACCAAACCGGGGAAACTAGGGGGGGAGCTGTTTTTT	CASTKPGKLGGELFF
TRBV5-1	NA	TRBJ2-1	TRBD1	TGCGCCAGCAGCGTAGAATCACAGGGGGTTGAGCAGTTCTTC	CASSVESQGVEQFF
TRBV12-3/TRBV12-4	many	TRBJ2-7	NA	TGTGCCAGCAGTTCTCGAACCGCCTACGAGCAGTACTTC	CASSSRTAYEQYF
TRBV7-2	NA	TRBJ2-1	TRBD2	TGTGCCAGCAGCTTAGCAGCGGGGGCCTCCAATGAGCAGTTCTTC	CASSLAAGASNEQFF
TRBV5-4	NA	TRBJ2-1	NA	TGTGCCAGGGGCCCAGGGCTGGGTAAGCAGTTCTTC	CARGPGLGKQFF
TRBV27	many	TRBJ2-1	NA	TGTGCCTCCAGGGAAGGGAATGAGCAGTTCTTC	CASREGNEQFF
TRBV6-4	NA	TRBJ2-1	NA	TGTGCCAGCAGTGACTCGGCGCAGGGGACCAGCAATGAGCAGTTCTTC	CASSDSAQGTSNEQFF
TRBV2	NA	TRBJ2-5	TRBD1	TGTGCCAGCACAGACAGGGGTTTGTCGAAAGAGACCCAGTACTTC	CASTDRGLSKETQYF
TRBV12-3/TRBV12-4	few	TRBJ2-5	TRBD1	TGTGCCAGCAGTTTCAGGACAGGGGTTCTGAAGACCCAGTACTTC	CASSFRTGVLKTQYF
TRBV5-1	few	TRBJ2-2	TRBD2	TGCGCCAGCAGCGGCCACGGGACTAGCGGGGAGCTGTTTTTT	CASSGHGTSGELFF
TRBV4-1	few	TRBJ1-1	NA	TGCGCCAGCAGCCAAGATATTGGGTCCAGTTCGAACACTGAAGCTTTCTTT	CASSQDIGSSSNTEAFF
TRBV20-1	few	TRBJ2-7	TRBD1	TGCAGTGCTAGCCCACCGGGACAGGGCGGCTACGAGCAGTACTTC	CSASPPGQGGYEQYF
TRBV11-1	few	TRBJ2-5	TRBD2	TGTGCCAGCAGCATGACTAGCGGGAGCTTGGAGACCCAGTACTTC	CASSMTSGSLETQYF
TRBV19	few	TRBJ1-3	NA	TGTGCCAGTAGGCTCGGAGGTTCAGGAAACACCATATATTTT	CASRLGGSGNTIYF
TRBV6-6	NA	TRBJ1-3	TRBD1	TGTGCCAGCAGCCTTGGACAGGGTACGGGTGGAAACACCATATATTTT	CASSLGQGTGGNTIYF
TRBV5-1	many	TRBJ2-1	TRBD1	TGCGCCAGCAGCGTAAGGGTAATAGGACAGGCGCAATACAATGAGCAGTTCTTC	CASSVRVIGQAQYNEQFF
TRBV7-3	many	TRBJ2-2	TRBD2	TGTGCCAGCAGCTCTGGGACTAGCGGGAACACCGGGGAGCTGTTTTTT	CASSSGTSGNTGELFF
TRBV27	few	TRBJ2-3	TRBD2	TGTGCCAGCAGTCCACGTGGACTAGCGGGGGGCTTTACAGATACGCAGTATTTT	CASSPRGLAGGFTDTQYF